Each of the 16 T cell receptor beta chains below was sequenced from the same sample in a study of blood T cell repertoires in COVID-19. Assay: immunoSEQ multiplex PCR; the TCRdb copy retains only in-frame clones and omits some. This table has roughly 350,000 clones, 80% to 90% appearing once. The sample was peripheral blood. These receptors came from a woman in her twenties or thirties with COVID-19, enrolled during active disease.

The chain has TRBV30 and TRBJ2-7; tentatively, D is TRBD1 (5 bases). CDR1 is GTSNPN and CDR2 is SVGIG in the germline V gene (reference sequence). V lost 1 base and J 2 bases, leaving 18 bases between the germline ends. The CDR3 is 16 residues long. The CDR3: CAWSGVRQGLAYEQYF. The CDR3 bases are TGTGCCTGGAGTGGGGTGCGGCAGGGCCTCGCCTACGAGCAGTACTTC. The full variable domain, rest sourced from reference TRBV30 and TRBJ2-7, is SQTIHQWPATLVQPVGSPLSLECTVEGTSNPNLYWYRQAAGRGLQLLFYSVGIGQISSEVPQNLSASRPQDRQFILSSKKLLLSDSGFYLCAWSGVRQGLAYEQYFGPGTRLTVT.

This chain connects TRBV7-9 to TRBJ2-7; 7 nucleotides line up with TRBD2. Unmatched junction bases numbered 8, after V lost 3 bases and J lost 6 bases. Per the germline V gene, CDR1 is SEHNR and CDR2 is FQNEAQ (reference sequence). CDR3 size: 14 residues. CDR3 in amino acids: CASSLRGSPSEQYF. As DNA, the CDR3 is TGTGCCAGCAGCTTGCGGGGGAGCCCCAGCGAGCAGTACTTC. Filled out from reference TRBV7-9 and TRBJ2-7, the complete variable domain reads DTGVSQNPRHKITKRGQNVTFRCDPISEHNRLYWYRQTLGQGPEFLTYFQNEAQLEKSRLLSDRFSAERPKGSFSTLEIQRTEQGDSAMYLCASSLRGSPSEQYFGPGTRLTVT.

This sequence joins TRBV5-1 and TRBJ2-6; D perhaps matches TRBD2 (6 bases). V was cut by 4 bases and J by 2 bases, with 16 bases left in between. Germline CDR1 and CDR2: SGHRS and YFSETQ. CDR3 length: 17 residues. CDR3 amino acids: CASSPLLSGAGANVLTF. For the CDR3, the DNA is TGCGCCAGCAGCCCACTCCTTTCGGGGGCTGGGGCCAACGTCCTGACTTTC.

The V gene is TRBV2, the J gene TRBJ1-2; D unclear. The V end lost 2 bases, the J end lost 3 bases, and 7 bases lay between the germline ends. There are 13 residues in the CDR3. Per the germline V gene, CDR1 is SNHLY and CDR2 is FYNNEI. CDR3 bases: TGTGCCAGCAGTGAACGAGGAGACTATGGCTACACCTTC. The encoded protein is CASSERGDYGYTF.

This chain links TRBV7-3 with TRBJ2-3; D not certain. The ends were cut back, 1 base at V and 3 bases at J, with 8 bases in the middle. Germline V gives CDR1 SGHTA, CDR2 FQGTGA. The CDR3 contains 14 residues. Here the CDR3 DNA reads TGTGCCAGCAGCTTAAAACTTGAAACAGATACGCAGTATTTT. This gives the protein CASSLKLETDTQYF.

J is TRBJ2-1 and V is TRBV5-5, with 7 bases lining up with TRBD1. Unmatched junction bases numbered 4, after V lost 3 bases and J lost 4 bases. Germline CDR1 and CDR2: SGHKS and YYEKEE (reference sequence). CDR3 length equals 14 residues. The CDR3 DNA is TGTGCCAGCAGCTCAGGACAGGTGTACAATGAGCAGTTCTTC. Its protein is CASSSGQVYNEQFF.

The chain is built from TRBV6-2 or TRBV6-3 and TRBJ2-7, with 9 bases fitting TRBD2. Germline CDR1 MNHEY, CDR2 SVGEGT. The length of the CDR3 is 15 residues. Germline trimming cut 4 bases from V and 3 bases from J; bases unmatched to any gene: 7. DNA for the CDR3: TGTGCCAGCAGTTCCCCGCGGACTAGCGTCTACGAGCAGTACTTC. Translating it yields CASSSPRTSVYEQYF.

The chain is built from TRBV9 and TRBJ2-3; TRBD2 agrees at 12 bases. The CDR3 length is 20 residues. Germline V gives CDR1 SGDLS, CDR2 YYNGEE. Trimming took 4 bases from V and 0 from J; bases not matched to a gene: 15. CDR3 sequence: CASSPTPLAGGLGSTDTQYF. CDR3 DNA sequence: TGTGCCAGCAGCCCCACCCCTCTAGCGGGAGGGCTGGGTAGCACAGATACGCAGTATTTT.

This clone was counted only a few times. The chain joins TRBV30 to TRBJ2-1; TRBD1 aligns across 10 bases. CDR3 length: 15 residues. The V and J ends lost 6 bases and 4 bases, in that order; junction bases with no gene match: 9. CDR1 and CDR2 from the germline V gene are GTSNPN and SVGIG (reference sequence). The CDR3 loop reads CACTDQGQGYNEQFF. The CDR3 DNA follows: TGTGCCTGCACCGACCAGGGACAGGGGTACAATGAGCAGTTCTTC. Drawing the rest from reference TRBV30 and TRBJ2-1, the complete variable domain is SQTIHQWPATLVQPVGSPLSLECTVEGTSNPNLYWYRQAAGRGLQLLFYSVGIGQISSEVPQNLSASRPQDRQFILSSKKLLLSDSGFYLCACTDQGQGYNEQFFGPGTRLTVL.

This clone was observed a few times. The V call is TRBV19, the J call TRBJ1-2; D unclear. V lost 3 bases to trimming and J lost 4 bases, with 9 bases between them. The CDR3 has 13 amino acids. CDR1 and CDR2 from the germline V gene are LNHDA and SQIVND (reference sequence). The CDR3 sequence: CASSMGGSYGYTF. CDR3 sequence (DNA): TGTGCCAGTAGTATGGGAGGGTCCTATGGCTACACCTTC.

This chain joins TRBV13 and TRBJ2-7, with 7 bases lining up with TRBD1. Germline loops: CDR1 PRHDT, CDR2 FYEKMQ (reference sequence). This CDR3 comprises 13 residues. The V segment lost 5 bases and the J segment 6 bases; nucleotides outside the gene matches: 7. CDR3 sequence reads: CASSRDREREQYF. CDR3 nucleotides: TGTGCCAGCAGCCGGGACAGAGAGCGCGAGCAGTACTTC.

Many counts were recorded for this clone. V usage is TRBV5-6 and J usage is TRBJ2-5; perhaps TRBD2 as D (5 bases). V was pared by 4 bases and J by 5 bases, with 18 bases between. Germline assignment: CDR1 SGHDT and CDR2 YYEEEE. The CDR3 totals 15 residues. CDR3 bases: TGTGCCAGCAGCCTTCGGACTCTCGGCGGGGAGACCCAGTACTTC. Its translation is CASSLRTLGGETQYF.

This clone showed up just once. The chain is built from TRBV11-2 and TRBJ2-3, with 16 bases fitting TRBD2. J lost 0 bases, V lost 1 base, and 4 bases had no gene match. This CDR3 contains 19 residues. CDR1 is SGHAT and CDR2 is FQNNGV in the germline V gene. The CDR3 DNA sequence: TGTGCCAGCAGCTTAGGCCTGGGACTAGCGGGAGGGAGCACAGATACGCAGTATTTT. Translating gives CASSLGLGLAGGSTDTQYF.

This sequence joins TRBV10-3 and TRBJ1-2; TRBD1 is a possible D gene (5 bases). The V end was cut by 6 bases, the J end by 3 bases, with 17 bases between. From germline, CDR1 is ENHRY and CDR2 SYGVKD. CDR3 length: 15 amino acids. The CDR3 sequence is CAIRPSTKGDYGYTF. Written as DNA, the CDR3 is TGTGCCATCAGGCCCAGTACTAAAGGGGACTATGGCTACACCTTC.

The chain couples TRBV10-3 to TRBJ1-1, with 7 bases matching TRBD1. The V gene's germline CDR1 is ENHRY and CDR2 SYGVKD. J gave up 7 bases and V 0 bases, and 2 bases lay outside the gene matches. This CDR3 is built from 13 residues. In DNA form, the CDR3 reads TGTGCCATCAGTGAGTCGGGACAGAGTGAAGCTTTCTTT. Its translation is CAISESGQSEAFF.

The chain employs TRBV21-1 and TRBJ1-3; whether TRBD1, the table's D call, matches the DNA was not checked. TRBV21-1 is assigned pseudogene status. CDR3 length equals 15 residues. The CDR3 DNA sequence: TGTGCCAGCAGCAAAGTAGGCAGCCAGGTTGACACCATATATTTT. It is translated as CASSKVGSQVDTIYF.